This TCR beta chain derives from a study of blood T cell repertoires in COVID-19. Looking at the study overall: COVID-19 samples collected from the United States, Italy and Spain covered acute and convalescent phases. Sources were T cells, B-cell-depleted T cells, or PBMCs; the material itself was cDNA or gDNA.

Per the study methods: Nucleated cell counts were estimated from reference gene primer amplification. The method was immunoSEQ multiplex PCR; TCRdb's version includes in-frame clones alone and lacks a portion of them. V and J calls and clone size are copied from that table; D and trimming were computed from the DNA. The table has 70,000 to 95,000 clones, 80% to 90% seen once. The CDR3 sequence is 14 residues long. Germline CDR1 and CDR2: MNHEY and SVGEGT. Trimming removed 5 bases at V and 5 bases at J, with 13 bases between. Sequencing was carried out using peripheral blood. The TCR sequence derives from a woman aged 45-59 years with acute or convalescent COVID-19. The chain carries TRBV6-2 or TRBV6-3 and TRBJ2-1; perhaps TRBD1 as D (5 bases). This CDR3 is CASSPRTIHNEQFF. DNA of the CDR3: TGTGCCAGCAGTCCCCGGACAATCCACAATGAGCAGTTCTTC.